These 26 T cell receptor beta chains share one sample of origin, sequenced in a study of blood T cell repertoires in COVID-19 (dated by TCRdb to the early 2020s). The method was the immunoSEQ multiplex PCR assay. This immuneACCESS table, as held by TCRdb, lists in-frame sequences with V and J called but not all clones. Of the missing ones, under half trace to an unresolved V gene in checked studies; the others have no known cause. Here the sample has about 150,000 clones; around 83% occur a single time. Jointly, the top ten make up 9.5% to 13% of the sample. Sequencing input: peripheral blood. These receptors were taken from a woman in her fifties or sixties with COVID-19, enrolled during active disease.

The chain uses TRBV4-1 and TRBJ1-1; D gene uncertain. The CDR3 sequence is 17 residues long. V was clipped by 5 bases and J by 1 base, with 20 bases between them. Germline CDR1 MGHRA, CDR2 YSYEKL. The chain's CDR3 is CASSDPPRRPTNTEAFF. In nucleotides, the CDR3 is TGCGCCAGCAGCGACCCCCCCCGCAGGCCGACGAACACTGAAGCTTTCTTT.

The chain is built from TRBV19 and TRBJ1-2; D may be TRBD1 (5 bases). V gave up 3 bases and J gave up 6 bases, with 11 bases separating them. Germline assignment: CDR1 LNHDA and CDR2 SQIVND (reference sequence). There are 13 residues in the CDR3. The CDR3 region is CASSIRQSNGYTF. The DNA of the CDR3 is TGTGCCAGTAGTATTAGACAGTCAAATGGCTACACCTTC.

V gene TRBV19 combines with J gene TRBJ2-1, with D maybe TRBD1 (6 bases). V was pared by 4 bases and J by 14 bases, with 18 bases between. There are 13 residues in the CDR3. CDR1 and CDR2 from the germline V gene are LNHDA and SQIVND (reference sequence). This CDR3 reads CASSTLGQPREFF. The CDR3 coding sequence is TGTGCCAGTAGTACCCTCGGACAGCCGCGGGAGTTCTTC.

The rearrangement uses TRBV5-1 and TRBJ1-6; 9 bases align to TRBD1. Germline lookup yields CDR1 SGHRS and CDR2 YFSETQ. CDR3 size: 14 residues. The V and J ends lost 4 bases and 10 bases, in that order; junction bases with no gene match: 6. The CDR3 sequence: CASSPGQGGSPLHF. DNA of the CDR3: TGCGCCAGCAGCCCGGGACAGGGCGGCTCACCCCTCCACTTT.

The chain recombines TRBV19 with TRBJ2-7; TRBD2 agrees at 7 bases. The ends lost 5 bases at V and 7 bases at J; junction bases unmatched: 8. Germline CDR1 reads LNHDA; CDR2 reads SQIVND (reference sequence). The CDR3 runs 13 residues. CDR3 DNA sequence: TGTGCCAGTAGTTTACCGGGAGGATGGGAGCAGTACTTC. It translates to CASSLPGGWEQYF.

The V and J genes are TRBV24-1 and TRBJ2-2, with TRBD2 as a possible D gene (5 bases). The CDR3 covers 15 residues. Germline V gene sequence: CDR1 KGHDR, CDR2 SFDVKD. The V and J ends lost 3 bases and 6 bases respectively, with 13 bases between them. This chain's CDR3 is CATSDRGLVSGELFF. As DNA, the CDR3 is TGTGCCACCAGTGATAGAGGGCTGGTCTCCGGGGAGCTGTTTTTT.

The chain recombines TRBV7-3 with TRBJ1-6, with 8 bases identical to TRBD1. Germline CDR1 reads SGHTA; CDR2 reads FQGTGA. Germline trimming cut 5 bases from V and 7 bases from J; bases unmatched to any gene: 10. This CDR3 is 16 amino acids long. The CDR3 protein is CASSHEGTGRNSPLHF. In nucleotides, the CDR3 is TGTGCCAGCAGCCACGAGGGGACAGGCCGAAATTCACCCCTCCACTTT.

CDR3 loop: CAWSGSSHGYTF. DNA for the CDR3: TGTGCCTGGAGTGGCAGTTCCCATGGCTACACCTTC. This chain uses TRBV30 with TRBJ1-2; the D is unclear. CDR3 length: 12 residues. Germline-derived CDR1 and CDR2 are GTSNPN and SVGIG (reference sequence). V lost 1 base, J lost 6 bases, and 9 bases lay in between.

This clone came up many times. The gene calls are TRBV14 and TRBJ2-7; weak D call: TRBD2 (7 bases). V was trimmed by 1 base and J by 6 bases, leaving 16 bases between them. Per the germline V gene, CDR1 is SGHDN and CDR2 is FVKESK. The CDR3 is 15 residues long. For the CDR3, the DNA is TGTGCCAGCAGCCAAGCCGACAGGCCGGGGGGCGAGCAGTACTTC. This encodes CASSQADRPGGEQYF.

The chain combines TRBV2 with TRBJ1-5; D is perhaps TRBD1 (6 bases). Germline CDR1 is SNHLY and CDR2 is FYNNEI. The CDR3 covers 17 residues. V was trimmed by 4 bases and J by 2 bases, leaving 18 bases between them. This chain's CDR3 is CASSALQGATGNQPQHF. Here the CDR3 DNA reads TGTGCCAGCAGTGCCCTACAGGGCGCGACTGGCAATCAGCCCCAGCATTTT.

The CDR3 loop reads CASSLRTSDNEQFF. CDR3 nucleotides: TGTGCCAGCAGCTTAAGGACTAGCGACAATGAGCAGTTCTTC. The chain has TRBV7-9 and TRBJ2-1; 9 bases match TRBD2. CDR1 and CDR2 (germline): SEHNR, FQNEAQ (reference sequence). V was clipped by 2 bases and J by 5 bases; unmatched bases: 1. The CDR3 extends over 14 amino acids.

V and J are TRBV4-1 and TRBJ1-3; D perhaps matches TRBD1 (5 bases). V was shortened by 4 bases and J by 4 bases, with 14 bases between the two germline ends. The CDR3 sequence is 15 residues long. Germline CDR1 reads MGHRA; CDR2 reads YSYEKL. CDR3 in amino acids: CASSLPGDSGNTIYF. In DNA, the CDR3 is TGCGCCAGCAGCCTCCCGGGGGACTCAGGAAACACCATATATTTT.

The chain uses TRBV18 and TRBJ1-1; 8 bases align to TRBD1. J lost 1 base, V lost 3 bases, and 1 base had no gene match. Per the germline V gene, CDR1 is KGHSH and CDR2 is LQKENI. This CDR3 has 14 amino acids. The DNA for the CDR3 is TGTGCCAGCTCACCCGGGACAGGGAACACTGAAGCTTTCTTT. Its protein product is CASSPGTGNTEAFF.

The chain links TRBV27 to TRBJ2-3; 9 positions match TRBD1. Germline V gene lookup returns CDR1 MNHEY and CDR2 SMNVEV (reference sequence). CDR3 length equals 14 residues. V gave up 8 bases and J gave up 3 bases; unmatched junction bases: 6. The CDR3 coding sequence is TGTGCCAGCTTGGGACAGGGACTTACAGATACGCAGTATTTT. Translating it yields CASLGQGLTDTQYF.

This chain joins TRBV15 and TRBJ2-7, with D tentatively TRBD1 (6 bases). CDR1 is LNHNV and CDR2 is YYDKDF in the germline V gene (reference sequence). Trimming took off 3 bases at V and 1 base at J, with 10 bases between the two ends. This CDR3 contains 14 residues. The CDR3 DNA reads TGTGCCACCAGCAGGACAGGTAATTCCTACGAGCAGTACTTC. This encodes CATSRTGNSYEQYF.

The CDR3 loop reads CASSKPTGTGLETQYF. CDR3 nucleotide sequence: TGTGCCAGCAGCAAACCCACCGGGACAGGGCTAGAGACCCAGTACTTC. This chain uses TRBV7-6 with TRBJ2-5; 9 bases align to TRBD1. In germline, CDR1 is SGHVS, CDR2 FNYEAQ. This CDR3 region has 16 residues. The V and J ends lost 5 bases and 4 bases, in that order; junction bases with no gene match: 11.

The chain couples TRBV7-9 to TRBJ2-5; 11 nucleotides agree with TRBD2. There are 16 residues in the CDR3. The V gene's germline CDR1 is SEHNR and CDR2 FQNEAQ (reference sequence). J was trimmed by 5 bases and V by 0 bases; bases with no gene match: 5. The CDR3 loop reads CASSLALAGGRETQYF. The CDR3 DNA is TGTGCCAGCAGCTTAGCTCTAGCGGGGGGCCGGGAGACCCAGTACTTC.

The chain employs TRBV6-5 and TRBJ1-2; D is undetermined. V was shortened by 9 bases and J by 8 bases, with 22 bases between the two germline ends. CDR3 length equals 14 residues. Germline V lookup: CDR1 MNHEY, CDR2 SVGAGI. DNA for the CDR3: TGTGCCAGTTCATGGGAGGGAGGACTAAGGGGCTACACCTTC. It codes for CASSWEGGLRGYTF.

The CDR3 sequence is CASSRTSGGFGDTQYF. The CDR3 region has the DNA TGTGCCAGCAGCCGGACTAGCGGGGGTTTCGGAGATACGCAGTATTTT. The chain recombines TRBV11-2 with TRBJ2-3; 13 bases fit TRBD2. The V gene's germline CDR1 is SGHAT and CDR2 FQNNGV. V was pared by 5 bases and J by 5 bases, with 7 bases of the junction left unmatched. The CDR3 covers 16 residues. Looking up the rest from reference TRBV11-2 and TRBJ2-3 gives the full variable domain: EAGVAQSPRYKIIEKRQSVAFWCNPISGHATLYWYQQILGQGPKLLIQFQNNGVVDDSQLPKDRFSAERLKGVDSTLKIQPAKLEDSAVYLCASSRTSGGFGDTQYFGPGTRLTVL.

V usage is TRBV2 and J usage is TRBJ1-5, with D possibly TRBD1 on 5 matching bases. Germline CDR1 is SNHLY and CDR2 is FYNNEI. V was clipped by 5 bases and J by 7 bases, with 15 bases between them. The CDR3 length is 14 residues. CDR3 nucleotides: TGTGCCAGCAGTCAGACGGGGGGAGACCAGCCCCAGCATTTT. Translating gives CASSQTGGDQPQHF.

The chain recombines TRBV11-2 with TRBJ1-1; D not resolved. The CDR3 length is 10 residues. Trimming cost V 8 bases and J 8 bases, with 9 bases left between them. Per germline, CDR1 SGHAT and CDR2 FQNNGV. For the CDR3, the DNA is TGTGCCAGCTCAAACGGGGAAGCTTTCTTT. This encodes CASSNGEAFF.

In DNA, the CDR3 is TGTGCCAGCAGTTTATCTAGCGGGAGCTACAATGAGCAGTTCTTC. Translated: CASSLSSGSYNEQFF. V gene TRBV27 combines with J gene TRBJ2-1; TRBD2 matches at 9 bases. The germline V gene has CDR1 MNHEY and CDR2 SMNVEV (reference sequence). The junction had 0 bases not matched to a gene; V was cut back by 0 bases and J by 3 bases. The CDR3 has 15 residues.

This sequence joins TRBV5-1 and TRBJ1-6; a possible D gene is TRBD1 (6 bases). Trimming took off 4 bases at V and 8 bases at J, with 13 bases between the two ends. The CDR3 is 14 amino acids. Germline CDR1 reads SGHRS; CDR2 reads YFSETQ. CDR3 in amino acids: CASSLQGEDSPLHF. The CDR3 DNA is TGCGCCAGCAGCCTACAGGGAGAGGATTCACCCCTCCACTTT.

This clone was picked up a small number of times. This rearrangement joins TRBV18 to TRBJ2-5; 9 bases are shared with TRBD1. The CDR3 is made up of 16 amino acids. The trim removed 4 bases at V and 2 bases at J, leaving 8 bases unmatched. Germline CDR1 and CDR2: KGHSH and LQKENI. The CDR3 protein is CASSRDRDTGQETQYF. The DNA for the CDR3 is TGTGCCAGCTCACGGGACAGGGATACGGGGCAAGAGACCCAGTACTTC.

The chain carries TRBV5-5 and TRBJ2-7; weak D call: TRBD1 (6 bases). CDR1 SGHKS and CDR2 YYEKEE come from the germline V gene (reference sequence). V lost 0 bases and J 7 bases, leaving 11 bases between the germline ends. There are 13 residues in the CDR3. CDR3 DNA: TGTGCCAGCAGCTTGGTGGGGGCAGGAGAGCAGTACGTC. Protein: CASSLVGAGEQYV.

CDR3 coding DNA: TGCGCCAGCAGCCCCTTCGGGGGGGGTCGGTACGAGCAGTACTTC. Translating gives CASSPFGGGRYEQYF. The chain couples TRBV5-1 to TRBJ2-7; 8 bases align to TRBD2. The CDR3 is 15 amino acids. Germline CDR1 SGHRS, CDR2 YFSETQ. The J segment lost 4 bases and the V segment lost 4 bases, leaving 10 bases of the junction unmatched.